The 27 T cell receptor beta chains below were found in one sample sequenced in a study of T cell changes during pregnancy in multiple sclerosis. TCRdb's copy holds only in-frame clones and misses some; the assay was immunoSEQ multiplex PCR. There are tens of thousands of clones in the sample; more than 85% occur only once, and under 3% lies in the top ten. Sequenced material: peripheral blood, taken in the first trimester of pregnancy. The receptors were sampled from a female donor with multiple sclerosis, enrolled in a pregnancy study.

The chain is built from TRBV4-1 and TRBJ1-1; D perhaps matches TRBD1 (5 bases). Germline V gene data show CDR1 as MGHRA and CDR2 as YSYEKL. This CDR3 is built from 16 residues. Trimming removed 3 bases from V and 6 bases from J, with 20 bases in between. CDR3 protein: CASSQDLTDLIAEAFF. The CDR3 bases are TGCGCCAGCAGCCAGGACCTGACAGATCTGATCGCTGAAGCTTTCTTT.

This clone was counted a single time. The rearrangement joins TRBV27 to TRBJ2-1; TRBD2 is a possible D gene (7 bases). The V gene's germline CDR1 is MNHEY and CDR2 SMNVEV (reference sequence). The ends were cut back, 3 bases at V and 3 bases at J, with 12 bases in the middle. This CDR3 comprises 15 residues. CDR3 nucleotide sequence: TGTGCCAGCAGTTTTAGGGGGGGCATCTACAATGAGCAGTTCTTC. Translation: CASSFRGGIYNEQFF.

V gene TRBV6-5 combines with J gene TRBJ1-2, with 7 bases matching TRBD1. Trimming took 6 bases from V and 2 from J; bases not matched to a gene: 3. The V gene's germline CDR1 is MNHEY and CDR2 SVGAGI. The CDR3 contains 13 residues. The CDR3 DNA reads TGTGCCAGCAGGACAGGGAGGAACTATGGCTACACCTTC. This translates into CASRTGRNYGYTF.

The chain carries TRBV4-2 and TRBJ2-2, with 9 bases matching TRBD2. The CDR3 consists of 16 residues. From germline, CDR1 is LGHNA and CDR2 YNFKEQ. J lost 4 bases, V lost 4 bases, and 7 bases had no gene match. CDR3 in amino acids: CASSPRLAAGTGELFF. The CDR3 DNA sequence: TGTGCCAGCAGCCCGAGACTAGCGGCGGGCACCGGGGAGCTGTTTTTT.

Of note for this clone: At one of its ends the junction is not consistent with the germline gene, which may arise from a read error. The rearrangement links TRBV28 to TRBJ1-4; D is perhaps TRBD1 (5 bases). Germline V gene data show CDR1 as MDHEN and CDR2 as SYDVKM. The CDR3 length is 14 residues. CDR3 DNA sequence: TGTGCCAGCAGCTCCGGAGGGGCCGGGGGTTTCAGATCGTTT. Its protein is CASSSGGAGGFRSF.

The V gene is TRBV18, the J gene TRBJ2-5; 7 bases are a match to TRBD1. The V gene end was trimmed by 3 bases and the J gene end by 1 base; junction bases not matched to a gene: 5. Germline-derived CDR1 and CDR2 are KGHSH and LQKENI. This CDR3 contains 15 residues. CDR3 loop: CASSPSTGRQETQYF. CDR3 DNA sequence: TGTGCCAGCTCACCTTCGACAGGGCGCCAAGAGACCCAGTACTTC.

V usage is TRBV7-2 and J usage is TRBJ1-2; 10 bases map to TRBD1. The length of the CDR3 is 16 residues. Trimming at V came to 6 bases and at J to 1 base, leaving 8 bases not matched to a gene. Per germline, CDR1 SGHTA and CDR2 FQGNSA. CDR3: CASSRRTGGVNYGYTF. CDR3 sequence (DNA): TGTGCCAGCAGTCGGAGGACAGGGGGGGTTAACTATGGCTACACCTTC.

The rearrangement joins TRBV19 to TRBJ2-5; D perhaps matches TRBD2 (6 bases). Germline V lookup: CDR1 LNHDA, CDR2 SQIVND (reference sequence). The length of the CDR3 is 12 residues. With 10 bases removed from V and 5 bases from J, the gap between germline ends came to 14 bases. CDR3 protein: CATSGDRETQYF. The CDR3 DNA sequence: TGTGCCACTTCGGGGGATCGGGAGACCCAGTACTTC.

Written as DNA, the CDR3 is TGTGCCAGCAGCTTGGATGGTGACAGGGGCTACACCTTC. Encoded protein: CASSLDGDRGYTF. The J gene is TRBJ1-2, the V gene TRBV5-4, with TRBD1 as a possible D gene (6 bases). There are 13 residues in the CDR3. Trimming cost V 0 bases and J 8 bases, with 11 bases left between them. Germline V gives CDR1 SGHNT, CDR2 YYREEE (reference sequence).

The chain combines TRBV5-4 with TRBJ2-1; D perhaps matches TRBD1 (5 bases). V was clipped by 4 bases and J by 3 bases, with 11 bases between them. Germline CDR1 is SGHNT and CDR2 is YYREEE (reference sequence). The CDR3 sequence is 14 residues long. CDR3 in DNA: TGTGCCAGCAGCCCGGACACCAACTACAATGAGCAGTTCTTC. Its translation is CASSPDTNYNEQFF.

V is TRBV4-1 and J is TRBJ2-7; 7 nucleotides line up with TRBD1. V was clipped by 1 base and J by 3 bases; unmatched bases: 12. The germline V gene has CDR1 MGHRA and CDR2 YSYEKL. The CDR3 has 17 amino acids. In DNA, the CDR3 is TGCGCCAGCAGCCAAGGGGGCCAGGGGGAAGGTTTCTACGAGCAGTACTTC. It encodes CASSQGGQGEGFYEQYF.

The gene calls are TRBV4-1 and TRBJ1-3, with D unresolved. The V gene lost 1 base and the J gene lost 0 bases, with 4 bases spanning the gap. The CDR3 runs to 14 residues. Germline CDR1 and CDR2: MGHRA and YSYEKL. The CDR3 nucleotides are TGCGCCAGCAGCCAAGCAGTCTCTGGAAACACCATATATTTT. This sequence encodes CASSQAVSGNTIYF.

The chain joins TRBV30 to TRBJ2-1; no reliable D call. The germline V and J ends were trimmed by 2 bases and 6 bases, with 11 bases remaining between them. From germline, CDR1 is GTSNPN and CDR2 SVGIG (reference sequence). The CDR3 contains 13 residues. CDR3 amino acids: CAWSLTSPNEQFF. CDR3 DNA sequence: TGTGCCTGGAGTCTAACGTCTCCCAATGAGCAGTTCTTC.

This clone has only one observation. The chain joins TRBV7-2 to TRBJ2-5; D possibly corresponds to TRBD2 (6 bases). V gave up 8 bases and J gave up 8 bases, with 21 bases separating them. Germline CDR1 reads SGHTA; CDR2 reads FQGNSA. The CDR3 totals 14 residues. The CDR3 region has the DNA TGTGCCAGCCGCCTGATAGCGGAGACGGGAACCCAGTACTTC. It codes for CASRLIAETGTQYF.

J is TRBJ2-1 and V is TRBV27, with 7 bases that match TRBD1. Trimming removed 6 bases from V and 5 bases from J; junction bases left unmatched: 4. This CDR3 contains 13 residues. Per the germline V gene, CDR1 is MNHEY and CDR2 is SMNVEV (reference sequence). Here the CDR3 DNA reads TGTGCCAGCAGCCTAACAGGGGACAATGAGCAGTTCTTC. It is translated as CASSLTGDNEQFF.

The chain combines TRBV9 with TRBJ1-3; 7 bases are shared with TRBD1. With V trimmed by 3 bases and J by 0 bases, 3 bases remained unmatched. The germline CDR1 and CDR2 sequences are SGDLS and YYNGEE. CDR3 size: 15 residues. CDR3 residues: CASSAGTVSGNTIYF. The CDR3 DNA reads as TGTGCCAGCAGCGCCGGGACAGTCTCTGGAAACACCATATATTTT.

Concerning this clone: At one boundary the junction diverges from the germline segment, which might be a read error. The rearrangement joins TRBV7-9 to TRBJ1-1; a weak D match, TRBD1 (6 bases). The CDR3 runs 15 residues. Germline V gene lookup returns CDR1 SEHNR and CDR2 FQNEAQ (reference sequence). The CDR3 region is CASSLVSTGNSEAFF. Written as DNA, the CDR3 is TGTGCCAGCAGCTTAGTCTCCACAGGGAACTCTGAAGCTTTCTTT.

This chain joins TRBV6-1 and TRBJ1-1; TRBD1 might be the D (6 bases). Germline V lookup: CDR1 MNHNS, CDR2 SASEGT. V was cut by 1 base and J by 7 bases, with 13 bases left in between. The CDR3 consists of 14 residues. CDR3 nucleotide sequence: TGTGCCAGCAGTGAAGGACAGGCAGCCGGTGAAGCTTTCTTT. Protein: CASSEGQAAGEAFF.

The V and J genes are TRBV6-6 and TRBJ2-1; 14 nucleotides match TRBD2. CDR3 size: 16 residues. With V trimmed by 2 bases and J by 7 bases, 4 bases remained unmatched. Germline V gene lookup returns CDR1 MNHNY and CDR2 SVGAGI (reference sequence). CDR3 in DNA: TGTGCCAGCAGTTACCGGGGACTAGCGGGAGCTAATGAGCAGTTCTTC. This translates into CASSYRGLAGANEQFF.

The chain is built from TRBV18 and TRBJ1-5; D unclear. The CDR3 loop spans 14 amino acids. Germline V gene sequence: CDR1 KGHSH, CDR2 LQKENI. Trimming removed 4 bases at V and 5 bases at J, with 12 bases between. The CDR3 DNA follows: TGTGCCAGCTCACTTTATTCTGTCGATCAGCCCCAGCATTTT. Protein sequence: CASSLYSVDQPQHF.

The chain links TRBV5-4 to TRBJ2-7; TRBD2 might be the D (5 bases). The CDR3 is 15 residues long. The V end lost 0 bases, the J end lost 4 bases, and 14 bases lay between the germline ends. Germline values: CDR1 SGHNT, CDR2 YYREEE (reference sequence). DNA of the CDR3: TGTGCCAGCAGCTTGGGCATCGGGGTCCCTTACGAGCAGTACTTC. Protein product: CASSLGIGVPYEQYF.

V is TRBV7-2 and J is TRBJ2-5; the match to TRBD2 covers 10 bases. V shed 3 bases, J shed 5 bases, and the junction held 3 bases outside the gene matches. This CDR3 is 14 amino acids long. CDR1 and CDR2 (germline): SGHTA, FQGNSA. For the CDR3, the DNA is TGTGCCAGCAGCTTCCTGACTAGCGGGGAGACCCAGTACTTC. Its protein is CASSFLTSGETQYF.

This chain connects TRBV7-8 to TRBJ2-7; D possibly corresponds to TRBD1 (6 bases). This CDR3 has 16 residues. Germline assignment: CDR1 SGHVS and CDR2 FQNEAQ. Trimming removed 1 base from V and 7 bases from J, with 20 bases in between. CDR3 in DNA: TGTGCCAGCAGCTTAGTGCGCGACAGGATGGCGTCTGAGCAGTACTTC. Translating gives CASSLVRDRMASEQYF. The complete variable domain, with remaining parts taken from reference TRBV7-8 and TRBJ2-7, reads GAGVSQSPRYKVAKRGQDVALRCDPISGHVSLFWYQQALGQGPEFLTYFQNEAQLDKSGLPSDRFFAERPEGSVSTLKIQRTQQEDSAVYLCASSLVRDRMASEQYFGPGTRLTVT.

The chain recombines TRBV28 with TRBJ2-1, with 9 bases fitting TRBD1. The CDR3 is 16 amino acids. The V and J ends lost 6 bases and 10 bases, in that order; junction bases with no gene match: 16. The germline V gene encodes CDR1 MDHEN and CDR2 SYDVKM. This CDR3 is CASSTAPGQGLREQFF. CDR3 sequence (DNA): TGTGCCAGCAGCACGGCTCCGGGACAGGGCCTCAGAGAGCAGTTCTTC. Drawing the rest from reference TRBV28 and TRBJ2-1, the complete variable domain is DVKVTQSSRYLVKRTGEKVFLECVQDMDHENMFWYRQDPGLGLRLIYFSYDVKMKEKGDIPEGYSVSREKKERFSLILESASTNQTSMYLCASSTAPGQGLREQFFGPGTRLTVL.

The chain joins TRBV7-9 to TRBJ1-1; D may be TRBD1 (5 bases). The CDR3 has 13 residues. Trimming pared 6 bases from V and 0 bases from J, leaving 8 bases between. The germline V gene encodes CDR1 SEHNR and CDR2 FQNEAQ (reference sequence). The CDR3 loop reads CASRGGVNTEAFF. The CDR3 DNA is TGTGCCAGCAGGGGAGGGGTGAACACTGAAGCTTTCTTT.

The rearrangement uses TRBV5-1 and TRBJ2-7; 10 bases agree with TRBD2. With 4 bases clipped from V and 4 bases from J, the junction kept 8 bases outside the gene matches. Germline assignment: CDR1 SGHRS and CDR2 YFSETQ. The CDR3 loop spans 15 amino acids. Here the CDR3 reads CASSLSGAGGYEQYF. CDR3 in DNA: TGCGCCAGCAGCCTGTCAGGAGCGGGAGGGTACGAGCAGTACTTC.

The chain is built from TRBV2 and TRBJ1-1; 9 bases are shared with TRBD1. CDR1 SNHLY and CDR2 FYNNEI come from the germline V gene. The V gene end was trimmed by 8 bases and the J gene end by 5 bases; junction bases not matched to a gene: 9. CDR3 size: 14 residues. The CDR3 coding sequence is TGTGCCAGCCACGAACAGGGGGCAGGAACTGAAGCTTTCTTT. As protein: CASHEQGAGTEAFF.